The 26 T cell receptor beta chains in this list originate from one sample, sequenced in a study of T cells in Graves' hyperthyroidism and ophthalmopathy. What was amplified from RNA transcripts were TCR beta CDR3 regions. A set of HTBI primers served as the primers for a first-round RT-PCR of the TCR CDR3. TCRdb fed the multiplex PCR reads into MiXCR, producing one record per CDR3 protein. The sample includes hundreds of thousands of distinct CDR3 sequences, about 16% of them seen just once. Sequenced input: blood. The receptors originated from a woman in her 30s with Graves' hyperthyroidism.

This clonotype was found a few times. CDR3 sequence reads: CASSLSENTEAFF. CDR3 nucleotides: TGCGCCAGCAGCTTATCGGAGAACACTGAAGCTTTCTTT. V usage is TRBV5-1 and J usage is TRBJ1-1; D gene ambiguous. Germline lookup yields CDR1 SGHRS and CDR2 YFSETQ. This CDR3 spans 13 amino acids. Trimming removed 2 bases at V and 1 base at J, with 6 bases between.

The chain recombines TRBV5-6 with TRBJ1-2; 8 nucleotides match TRBD1. CDR3 length: 14 residues. Trimming removed 1 base from V and 5 bases from J; junction bases left unmatched: 4. Germline-derived CDR1 and CDR2 are SGHDT and YYEEEE. This CDR3 reads CASSLIQGAYGYTF. The CDR3 DNA is TGTGCCAGCAGCTTGATCCAGGGGGCATATGGCTACACCTTC.

This clonotype occurred many times. This chain uses TRBV6-1 with TRBJ2-7, with 7 bases lining up with TRBD2. The trim removed 2 bases at V and 0 bases at J, leaving 7 bases unmatched. This CDR3 comprises 16 residues. Germline CDR1 and CDR2: MNHNS and SASEGT. CDR3 coding DNA: TGTGCCAGCAGTGAATACCCAGCGGGAAGCTCCTACGAGCAGTACTTC. As protein: CASSEYPAGSSYEQYF.

This clonotype was recorded at least ten times. The chain is built from TRBV6-1 and TRBJ1-1; maybe TRBD1 (5 bases). CDR3 size: 14 residues. Germline CDR1 and CDR2: MNHNS and SASEGT. V shed 6 bases and J shed 7 bases, with 18 bases lying between them. The CDR3 DNA reads TGTGCCAGCAGCCCCGGGACCGAAGTGGTTGAAGCTTTCTTT. This sequence encodes CASSPGTEVVEAFF.

This clonotype was recorded at least ten times. The chain joins TRBV18 to TRBJ2-7; D possibly corresponds to TRBD2 (6 bases). Germline-derived CDR1 and CDR2 are KGHSH and LQKENI. V was pared by 3 bases and J by 4 bases, with 13 bases between. The CDR3 has 14 amino acids. Here the CDR3 reads CASSPGSSEYEQYF. The CDR3 coding sequence is TGTGCCAGCTCACCGGGATCTAGCGAGTACGAGCAGTACTTC.

The table lists this clonotype with many counts. V is TRBV27 and J is TRBJ1-2; 8 nucleotides line up with TRBD1. This CDR3 has 15 residues. The ends lost 5 bases at V and 4 bases at J; junction bases unmatched: 9. CDR1 and CDR2 from the germline V gene are MNHEY and SMNVEV (reference sequence). CDR3 nucleotide sequence: TGTGCCAGCAGTAGAAAACAGGGGGACCTCTATGGCTACACCTTC. Its protein is CASSRKQGDLYGYTF.

This rearrangement joins TRBV7-8 to TRBJ2-2; D is possibly TRBD1 (5 bases). Trimming took off 3 bases at V and 2 bases at J, with 16 bases between the two ends. This CDR3 contains 17 residues. Germline loops: CDR1 SGHVS, CDR2 FQNEAQ. CDR3 nucleotides: TGTGCCAGCAGCTTTAGCCCTCGGACACACAACACCGGGGAGCTGTTTTTT. Protein: CASSFSPRTHNTGELFF.

V is TRBV6-1 and J is TRBJ2-1, with TRBD2 matching over 14 bases. Germline V lookup: CDR1 MNHNS, CDR2 SASEGT. This CDR3 is built from 17 residues. With 5 bases clipped from V and 4 bases from J, the junction kept 7 bases outside the gene matches. DNA for the CDR3: TGTGCCAGCAGTCCTGGGACTAGCGGGAGTATTTACAATGAGCAGTTCTTC. Amino acid sequence: CASSPGTSGSIYNEQFF.

In this sample, this clonotype turned up once. The chain has TRBV5-4 and TRBJ2-2; D gene uncertain. The germline CDR1 and CDR2 sequences are SGHNT and YYREEE (reference sequence). This CDR3 comprises 15 residues. Trimming cost V 1 base and J 1 base, with 8 bases left between them. The CDR3 nucleotides are TGTGCCAGCAGCTTGTTACCGGAGAACACCGGGGAGCTGTTTTTT. It specifies CASSLLPENTGELFF.

This clonotype was recorded once. This rearrangement joins TRBV14 to TRBJ2-3, with TRBD2 matching over 9 bases. From germline, CDR1 is SGHDN and CDR2 FVKESK. V was clipped by 0 bases and J by 6 bases; unmatched bases: 13. The CDR3 runs 18 residues. CDR3 in DNA: TGTGCCAGCAGCCAAGATTCTCGGGCTAGCGGGATTGAGGATACGCAGTATTTT. This codes for CASSQDSRASGIEDTQYF.

This chain connects TRBV9 to TRBJ1-1; the D is unclear. V was trimmed by 0 bases and J by 1 base, leaving 7 bases between them. The V gene's germline CDR1 is SGDLS and CDR2 YYNGEE. The CDR3 loop spans 14 amino acids. In nucleotides, the CDR3 is TGTGCCAGCAGCGTAGAGGGTCAGAACACTGAAGCTTTCTTT. Its translation is CASSVEGQNTEAFF.

The sample holds many counts of this clonotype. The chain uses TRBV7-2 and TRBJ1-5; no clear D gene. Looked up from germline, CDR1 is SGHTA and CDR2 is FQGNSA. The CDR3 has 13 amino acids. V shed 7 bases and J shed 5 bases, with 12 bases lying between them. The CDR3 reads CASMLGPDQPQHF. The CDR3 DNA reads as TGTGCCAGCATGCTAGGACCGGATCAGCCCCAGCATTTT.

This clonotype was seen more than once but under ten times. This sequence joins TRBV6-1 and TRBJ2-7, with 13 bases identical to TRBD2. CDR3 length equals 13 residues. Looked up from germline, CDR1 is MNHNS and CDR2 is SASEGT. With 11 bases clipped from V and 5 bases from J, the junction kept 6 bases outside the gene matches. CDR3 amino acids: CAGGLAGVHEQYF. The CDR3 bases are TGTGCCGGCGGACTAGCGGGAGTGCACGAGCAGTACTTC.

The chain uses TRBV18 and TRBJ2-1, with 12 bases aligning to TRBD2. Trimming removed 3 bases from V and 0 bases from J; junction bases left unmatched: 9. Looked up from germline, CDR1 is KGHSH and CDR2 is LQKENI. CDR3 length: 19 amino acids. CDR3 residues: CASSPTASGRAVSYNEQFF. CDR3 in DNA: TGTGCCAGCTCACCTACGGCTAGCGGGAGGGCCGTCTCCTACAATGAGCAGTTCTTC.

This chain uses TRBV12-3 or TRBV12-4 with TRBJ2-3; TRBD2 matches 12 bases. V trimming: 3 bases; J trimming: 2 bases; junction bases outside the gene matches: 6. This CDR3 contains 17 residues. CDR3 region: CASSFGLAGGTTDTQYF. As DNA, the CDR3 is TGTGCCAGCAGTTTTGGTCTAGCGGGAGGGACCACAGATACGCAGTATTTT.

In its sample, this clonotype was seen many times. The J gene is TRBJ1-2, the V gene TRBV30; D remains ambiguous. V was cut by 3 bases and J by 8 bases, with 16 bases left in between. The CDR3 consists of 13 residues. Germline values: CDR1 GTSNPN, CDR2 SVGIG (reference sequence). The CDR3 DNA reads TGTGCCTGGAGCAACCTAATGATGAGGGGCTACACCTTC. The encoded protein is CAWSNLMMRGYTF.

This clonotype showed up many times. This chain links TRBV6-1 with TRBJ2-2; no clear D. Germline V gene lookup returns CDR1 MNHNS and CDR2 SASEGT. V lost 0 bases to trimming and J lost 1 base, with 6 bases between them. The CDR3 runs to 15 residues. The CDR3 spells CASSEAGMNTGELFF. In DNA form, the CDR3 reads TGTGCCAGCAGTGAAGCTGGCATGAACACCGGGGAGCTGTTTTTT.

This clonotype was counted ten times or more. The chain uses TRBV28 and TRBJ2-7; the match to TRBD1 covers 9 bases. The CDR3 spans 16 residues. Losses at the gene ends were 4 bases for V and 4 bases for J; bases not matched to a gene: 11. CDR1 is MDHEN, CDR2 SYDVKM, per germline. For the CDR3, the DNA is TGTGCCAGCAGTTCGGCCGGGACAGGGCTGGGATACGAGCAGTACTTC. Its protein is CASSSAGTGLGYEQYF.

This clonotype was recorded at least ten times. The chain joins TRBV5-1 to TRBJ2-1, with 8 bases matching TRBD1. Germline V gene lookup returns CDR1 SGHRS and CDR2 YFSETQ. The CDR3 extends over 15 amino acids. V was clipped by 5 bases and J by 4 bases; unmatched bases: 8. Here the CDR3 reads CASRSGTGEYNEQFF. DNA for the CDR3: TGCGCCAGCAGGTCCGGGACAGGAGAGTACAATGAGCAGTTCTTC.

This clonotype was detected only a few times. The gene calls are TRBV20-1 and TRBJ2-3, with 11 bases aligning to TRBD2. J gave up 5 bases and V 8 bases, and 3 bases lay outside the gene matches. CDR3 size: 12 residues. The germline gives CDR1 DFQATT, CDR2 SNEGSKA (reference sequence). The CDR3 DNA reads TGCAGTACTGGACTAGCGGGAGATACGCAGTATTTT. Translated, it gives CSTGLAGDTQYF.

The chain joins TRBV29-1 to TRBJ1-4, with a weak D call TRBD1 (5 bases). V was shortened by 1 base and J by 7 bases, with 13 bases between the two germline ends. The CDR3 totals 14 residues. Germline V gives CDR1 SQVTM, CDR2 ANQGSEA. As DNA, the CDR3 is TGCAGCGTTGAAGTCGCGGGGCAGGTTGAAAAACTGTTTTTT. Protein: CSVEVAGQVEKLFF.

This clonotype was counted many times. This rearrangement joins TRBV28 to TRBJ2-1; a possible D gene is TRBD1 (5 bases). V was trimmed by 5 bases and J by 7 bases, leaving 15 bases between them. Germline lookup yields CDR1 MDHEN and CDR2 SYDVKM. The CDR3 length is 14 residues. The CDR3 DNA reads TGTGCCAGCAGTCAATACAGGTTAGGTAATGAGCAGTTCTTC. As protein: CASSQYRLGNEQFF.

This clonotype was counted ten times or more. V usage is TRBV12-3 or TRBV12-4 and J usage is TRBJ2-7; the D gene could be TRBD1 or TRBD2 (5 bases each). Trimming stripped 6 bases from V and 0 bases from J, with 21 bases between. This CDR3 has 17 amino acids. CDR3 sequence reads: CASSPPRGGVSSYEQYF. The CDR3 nucleotides read TGTGCCAGCAGCCCCCCGAGGGGTGGGGTGAGCTCCTACGAGCAGTACTTC.

Turning to this clonotype: A junction end diverges from the germline sequence, so it may reflect a read error. The rearrangement uses TRBV7-2 and TRBJ1-6; D unclear. This CDR3 has 15 amino acids. CDR1 and CDR2 (germline): SGHTA, FQGNSA. The CDR3 spells CASSLEGSSNSPLHF. The CDR3 DNA is TGTGCCAGCAGCTTAGAGGGTTCCTCTAATTCACCCCTCCACTTT.

This clonotype was seen repeatedly, ten times or more. The chain is built from TRBV11-2 and TRBJ2-1; D unclear. CDR1 and CDR2 from the germline V gene are SGHAT and FQNNGV. The V end was cut by 3 bases, the J end by 8 bases, with 11 bases between. This CDR3 is built from 13 residues. CDR3 sequence: CASSLYESDEQFF. Written as DNA, the CDR3 is TGTGCCAGCAGCTTGTATGAGTCCGATGAGCAGTTCTTC. Based on the CDR3 plus reference TRBV11-2 and TRBJ2-1, the full variable domain is EAGVAQSPRYKIIEKRQSVAFWCNPISGHATLYWYQQILGQGPKLLIQFQNNGVVDDSQLPKDRFSAERLKGVDSTLKIQPAKLEDSAVYLCASSLYESDEQFFGPGTRLTVL.

This clonotype has at least ten counts. The V call is TRBV27, the J call TRBJ1-5; no definite D call. In germline, CDR1 is MNHEY, CDR2 SMNVEV (reference sequence). V dropped 7 bases and J dropped 0 bases, with 10 bases sitting between them. The CDR3 has 14 amino acids. The CDR3 DNA follows: TGTGCCAGCAAAGGCGGCGGTAGCAATCAGCCCCAGCATTTT. Translating gives CASKGGGSNQPQHF.